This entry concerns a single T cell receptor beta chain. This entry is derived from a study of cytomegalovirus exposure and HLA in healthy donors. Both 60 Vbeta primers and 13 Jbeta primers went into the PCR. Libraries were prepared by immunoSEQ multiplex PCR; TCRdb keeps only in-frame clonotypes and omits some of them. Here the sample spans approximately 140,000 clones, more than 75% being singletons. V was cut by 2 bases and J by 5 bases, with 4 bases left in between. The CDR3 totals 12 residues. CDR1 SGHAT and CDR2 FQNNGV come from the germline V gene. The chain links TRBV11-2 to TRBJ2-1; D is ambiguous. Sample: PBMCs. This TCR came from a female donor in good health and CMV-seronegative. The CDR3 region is CASSLFNNEQFF. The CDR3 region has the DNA TGTGCCAGCAGCTTATTTAACAATGAGCAGTTCTTC.